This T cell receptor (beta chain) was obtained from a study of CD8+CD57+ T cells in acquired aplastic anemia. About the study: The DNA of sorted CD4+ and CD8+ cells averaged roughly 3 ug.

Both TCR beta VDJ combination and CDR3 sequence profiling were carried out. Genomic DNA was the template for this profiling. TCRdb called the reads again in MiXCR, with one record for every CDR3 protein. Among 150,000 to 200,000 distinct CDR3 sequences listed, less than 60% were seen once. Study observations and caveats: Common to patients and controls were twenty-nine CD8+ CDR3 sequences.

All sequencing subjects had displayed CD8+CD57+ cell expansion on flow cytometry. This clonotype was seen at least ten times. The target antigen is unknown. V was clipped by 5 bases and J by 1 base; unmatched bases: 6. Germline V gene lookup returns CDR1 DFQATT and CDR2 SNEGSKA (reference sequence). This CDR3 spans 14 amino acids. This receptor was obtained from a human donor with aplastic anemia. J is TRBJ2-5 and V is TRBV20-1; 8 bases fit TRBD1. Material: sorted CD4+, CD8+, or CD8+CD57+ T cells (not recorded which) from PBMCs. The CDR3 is CSAGRQGRQETQYF. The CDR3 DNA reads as TGCAGTGCTGGTAGACAGGGGCGCCAAGAGACCCAGTACTTC.